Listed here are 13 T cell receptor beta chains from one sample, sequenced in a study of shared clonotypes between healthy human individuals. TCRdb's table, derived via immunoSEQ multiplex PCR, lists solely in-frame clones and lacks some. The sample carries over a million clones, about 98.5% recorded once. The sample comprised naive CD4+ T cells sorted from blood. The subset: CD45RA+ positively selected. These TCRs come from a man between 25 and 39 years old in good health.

CDR3 DNA: TGTGCCAGCAGAATCACCGGGGAGCTGTTTTTT. Residues: CASRITGELFF. The chain uses TRBV28 and TRBJ2-2; D gene unclear. Per the germline V gene, CDR1 is MDHEN and CDR2 is SYDVKM. Trimming cost V 6 bases and J 4 bases, with 3 bases left between them. The CDR3 contains 11 residues.

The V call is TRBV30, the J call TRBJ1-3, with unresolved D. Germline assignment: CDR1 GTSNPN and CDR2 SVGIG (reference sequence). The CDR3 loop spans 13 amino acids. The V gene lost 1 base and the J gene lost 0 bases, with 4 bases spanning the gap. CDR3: CAWSGFSGNTIYF. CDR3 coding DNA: TGTGCCTGGAGTGGTTTCTCTGGAAACACCATATATTTT.

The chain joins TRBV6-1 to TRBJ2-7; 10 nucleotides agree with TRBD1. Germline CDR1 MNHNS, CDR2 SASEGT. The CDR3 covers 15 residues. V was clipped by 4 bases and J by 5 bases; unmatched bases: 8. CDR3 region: CASSARDRGEDEQYF. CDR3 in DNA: TGTGCCAGCAGTGCCCGGGACAGGGGAGAAGACGAGCAGTACTTC.

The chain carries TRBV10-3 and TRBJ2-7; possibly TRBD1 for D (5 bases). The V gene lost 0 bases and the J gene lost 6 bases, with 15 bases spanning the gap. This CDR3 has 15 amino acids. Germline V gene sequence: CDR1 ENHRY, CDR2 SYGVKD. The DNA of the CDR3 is TGTGCCATCAGTGAGTCATCGCAGGGCTACGTCGAGCAGTACTTC. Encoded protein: CAISESSQGYVEQYF.

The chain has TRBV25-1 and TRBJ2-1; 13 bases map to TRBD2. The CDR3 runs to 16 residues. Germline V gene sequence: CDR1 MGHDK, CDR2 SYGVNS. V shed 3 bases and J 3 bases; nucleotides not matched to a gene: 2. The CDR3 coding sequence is TGTGCCAGCAGTGAGACTAGCGGGAGGTTCTACAATGAGCAGTTCTTC. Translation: CASSETSGRFYNEQFF. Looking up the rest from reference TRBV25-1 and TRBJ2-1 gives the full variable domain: EADIYQTPRYLVIGTGKKITLECSQTMGHDKMYWYQQDPGMELHLIHYSYGVNSTEKGDLSSESTVSRIRTEHFPLTLESARPSHTSQYLCASSETSGRFYNEQFFGPGTRLTVL.

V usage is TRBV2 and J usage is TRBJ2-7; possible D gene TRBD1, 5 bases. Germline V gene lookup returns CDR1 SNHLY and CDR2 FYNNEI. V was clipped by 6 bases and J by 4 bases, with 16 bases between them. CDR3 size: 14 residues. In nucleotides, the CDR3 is TGTGCCAGCAGAGCCTTCGGACAAATATACGAGCAGTACTTC. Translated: CASRAFGQIYEQYF.

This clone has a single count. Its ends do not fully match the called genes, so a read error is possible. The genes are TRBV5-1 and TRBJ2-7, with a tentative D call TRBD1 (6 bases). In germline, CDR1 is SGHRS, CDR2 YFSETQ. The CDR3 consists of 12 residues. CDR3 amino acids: CATSLLGGTEYF. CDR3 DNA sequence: TGCGCCACCAGCTTGTTAGGGGGTACGGAGTACTTC.

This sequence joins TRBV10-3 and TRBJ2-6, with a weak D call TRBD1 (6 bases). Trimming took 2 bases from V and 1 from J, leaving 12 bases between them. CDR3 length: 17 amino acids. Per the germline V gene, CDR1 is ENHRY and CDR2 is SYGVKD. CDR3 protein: CAISERTGWSGANVLTF. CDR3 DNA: TGTGCCATCAGTGAGCGCACAGGGTGGTCTGGGGCCAACGTCCTGACTTTC.

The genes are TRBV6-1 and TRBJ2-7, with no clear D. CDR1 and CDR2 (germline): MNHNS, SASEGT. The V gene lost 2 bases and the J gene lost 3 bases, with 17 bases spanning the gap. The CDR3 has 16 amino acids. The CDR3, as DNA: TGTGCCAGCAGTGAAAGACCGGCCCCCCTTAGCTACGAGCAGTACTTC. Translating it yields CASSERPAPLSYEQYF.

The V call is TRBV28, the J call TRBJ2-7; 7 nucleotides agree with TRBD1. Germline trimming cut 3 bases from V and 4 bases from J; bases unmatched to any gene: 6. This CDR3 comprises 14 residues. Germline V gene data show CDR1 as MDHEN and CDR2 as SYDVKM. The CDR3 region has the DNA TGTGCCAGCAGTTTTTTAGGGGGCTGGTACGAGCAGTACTTC. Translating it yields CASSFLGGWYEQYF.

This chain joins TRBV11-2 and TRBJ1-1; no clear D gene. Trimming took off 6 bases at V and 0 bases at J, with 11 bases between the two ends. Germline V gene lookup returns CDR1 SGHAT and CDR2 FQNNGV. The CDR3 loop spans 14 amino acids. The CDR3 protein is CASRIRQVNTEAFF. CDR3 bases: TGTGCCAGCAGGATTAGGCAGGTGAACACTGAAGCTTTCTTT.

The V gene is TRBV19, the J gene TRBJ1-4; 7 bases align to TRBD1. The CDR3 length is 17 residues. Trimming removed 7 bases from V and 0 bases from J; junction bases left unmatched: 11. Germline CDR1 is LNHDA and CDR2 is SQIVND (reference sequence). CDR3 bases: TGTGCCAGTACCCCGTGGCAGGGGGAGGCAACTAATGAAAAACTGTTTTTT. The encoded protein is CASTPWQGEATNEKLFF.

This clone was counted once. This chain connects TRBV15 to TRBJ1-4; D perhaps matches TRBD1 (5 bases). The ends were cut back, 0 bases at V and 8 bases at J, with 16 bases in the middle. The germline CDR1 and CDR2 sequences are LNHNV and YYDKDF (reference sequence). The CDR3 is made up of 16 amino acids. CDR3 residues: CATSRERTPTREKLFF. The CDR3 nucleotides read TGTGCCACCAGCAGAGAACGGACACCGACCCGCGAAAAACTGTTTTTT.